These 20 T cell receptor beta chains were all obtained from the same sample, sequenced in a study of blood T cell repertoires in COVID-19. Using immunoSEQ multiplex PCR, the repertoire was profiled, and TCRdb retains in-frame clones only, with some absent. This sample carries about 530,000 clones, approximately 88% of them seen once, and the ten largest clones take around 7.8%. Sequenced sample: peripheral blood. These TCRs come from a woman in her forties or fifties with COVID-19, enrolled during active disease.

The J gene is TRBJ1-2, the V gene TRBV5-1, with TRBD1 matching over 7 bases. From germline, CDR1 is SGHRS and CDR2 YFSETQ. J was trimmed by 5 bases and V by 4 bases; bases with no gene match: 11. The CDR3 spans 15 residues. CDR3 amino acids: CASSNMPGQRYGYTF. CDR3 coding DNA: TGCGCCAGCAGCAACATGCCGGGACAGAGATATGGCTACACCTTC.

The chain uses TRBV30 and TRBJ1-1, with TRBD1 as a possible D gene (5 bases). V gave up 1 base and J gave up 11 bases, with 17 bases separating them. Germline lookup yields CDR1 GTSNPN and CDR2 SVGIG (reference sequence). The CDR3 length is 13 residues. The CDR3 region is CAWSAGTLLGAFF. The CDR3 bases are TGTGCCTGGAGTGCCGGGACTCTCTTGGGGGCTTTCTTT.

V is TRBV2 and J is TRBJ1-4, with TRBD1 matching over 7 bases. This CDR3 has 14 amino acids. Per the germline V gene, CDR1 is SNHLY and CDR2 is FYNNEI. With V trimmed by 3 bases and J by 8 bases, 6 bases remained unmatched. This CDR3 reads CASSEGQLDEKLFF. DNA of the CDR3: TGTGCCAGCAGTGAGGGACAGTTGGACGAAAAACTGTTTTTT.

The count of this clone is one. The chain combines TRBV6-5 with TRBJ1-6; 7 bases are a match to TRBD1. Unmatched junction bases numbered 4, after V lost 6 bases and J lost 5 bases. The germline gives CDR1 MNHEY, CDR2 SVGAGI. The CDR3 has 14 residues. The CDR3 coding sequence is TGTGCCAGCAGCTTCAGGGGGAATAATTCACCCCTCCACTTT. Residues: CASSFRGNNSPLHF.

This chain uses TRBV10-3 with TRBJ1-3, with D unresolved. The length of the CDR3 is 12 residues. The germline V gene encodes CDR1 ENHRY and CDR2 SYGVKD. Trimming stripped 0 bases from V and 7 bases from J, with 4 bases between. CDR3 protein: CAISESTNTIYF. The CDR3 DNA sequence: TGTGCCATCAGTGAGTCAACTAACACCATATATTTT.

The rearrangement uses TRBV5-6 and TRBJ1-6; D possibly corresponds to TRBD1 (6 bases). The CDR3 contains 15 residues. V lost 4 bases and J lost 7, with 15 bases in between. CDR1 SGHDT and CDR2 YYEEEE come from the germline V gene. CDR3 protein: CASSPRGAQNSPLHF. CDR3 coding DNA: TGTGCCAGCAGCCCACGGGGGGCACAGAATTCACCCCTCCACTTT.

The chain is built from TRBV19 and TRBJ1-2; 8 nucleotides line up with TRBD1. Germline V CDR1 and CDR2: LNHDA, SQIVND (reference sequence). Trimming cost V 9 bases and J 7 bases; bases outside gene matches: 13. CDR3 length equals 14 residues. CDR3 region: CASRTGGQRIGYTF. The DNA for the CDR3 is TGTGCCAGCCGCACAGGGGGGCAAAGGATTGGCTACACCTTC.

This clone has a handful of counts. This rearrangement joins TRBV27 to TRBJ2-7; 7 nucleotides align to TRBD2. This CDR3 contains 14 residues. J lost 2 bases, V lost 6 bases, and 7 bases had no gene match. Germline values: CDR1 MNHEY, CDR2 SMNVEV (reference sequence). The CDR3 DNA reads as TGTGCCAGCAGGTTTACACGGGGGGCCTACGAGCAGTACTTC. This translates into CASRFTRGAYEQYF.

This clone was counted only a few times. The chain has TRBV4-2 and TRBJ1-1; 7 positions agree with TRBD1. The CDR3 spans 16 residues. Germline-derived CDR1 and CDR2 are LGHNA and YNFKEQ. The junction had 6 bases not matched to a gene; V was cut back by 0 bases and J by 2 bases. The CDR3 DNA follows: TGTGCCAGCAGCCAAGATCCTGGGACAGCCAACACTGAAGCTTTCTTT. It specifies CASSQDPGTANTEAFF.

This chain joins TRBV25-1 and TRBJ1-3; D not certain. In germline, CDR1 is MGHDK, CDR2 SYGVNS. The CDR3 is 15 amino acids. V lost 4 bases to trimming and J lost 2 bases, with 12 bases between them. CDR3 in amino acids: CASSALGVAGNTIYF. Here the CDR3 DNA reads TGTGCCAGCAGTGCCCTCGGGGTGGCTGGAAACACCATATATTTT.

The V gene is TRBV14, the J gene TRBJ1-3; perhaps TRBD1 as D (6 bases). The V gene lost 2 bases and the J gene lost 1 base, with 21 bases spanning the gap. This CDR3 is 19 amino acids long. CDR1 and CDR2 (germline): SGHDN, FVKESK. The CDR3 DNA sequence: TGTGCCAGCAGCCAAAGATTCGGGACAACTACCTCGTCTGGAAACACCATATATTTT. Protein sequence: CASSQRFGTTTSSGNTIYF.

The genes are TRBV6-5 and TRBJ1-1; a weak D match, TRBD1 (6 bases). The V end was cut by 5 bases, the J end by 2 bases, with 12 bases between. The CDR3 sequence is 14 residues long. Looked up from germline, CDR1 is MNHEY and CDR2 is SVGAGI. CDR3 amino acids: CASSTGYENTEAFF. In DNA, the CDR3 is TGTGCCAGCAGTACAGGGTATGAAAACACTGAAGCTTTCTTT.

The V gene is TRBV19, the J gene TRBJ1-1, with D perhaps matching TRBD1 (5 bases). The CDR3 covers 14 residues. Germline values: CDR1 LNHDA, CDR2 SQIVND (reference sequence). Trimming took 7 bases from V and 0 from J, leaving 12 bases between them. CDR3: CASMWGGMNTEAFF. In nucleotides, the CDR3 is TGTGCCAGTATGTGGGGGGGAATGAACACTGAAGCTTTCTTT.

This sequence joins TRBV9 and TRBJ2-7; D might be TRBD2 (6 bases). With 5 bases removed from V and 6 bases from J, the gap between germline ends came to 12 bases. The CDR3 contains 12 residues. Germline-derived CDR1 and CDR2 are SGDLS and YYNGEE. In DNA form, the CDR3 reads TGTGCCAGCAGTCAGGTGGGGGGCGAGCAGTACTTC. This encodes CASSQVGGEQYF. The entire variable domain, with the rest obtained from reference TRBV9 and TRBJ2-7, is as follows: DSGVTQTPKHLITATGQRVTLRCSPRSGDLSVYWYQQSLDQGLQFLIQYYNGEERAKGNILERFSAQQFPDLHSELNLSSLELGDSALYFCASSQVGGEQYFGPGTRLTVT.

The CDR3 bases are TGTGCCGTAACAGGGGGCACTAATGAAAAACTGTTTTTT. Its protein is CAVTGGTNEKLFF. This rearrangement joins TRBV28 to TRBJ1-4, with TRBD1 matching 9 bases. This CDR3 contains 13 residues. CDR1 is MDHEN and CDR2 is SYDVKM in the germline V gene. V lost 11 bases, J lost 2 bases, and 3 bases stayed unmatched.

The CDR3 sequence: CATSRDRELDSTF. The CDR3 DNA reads TGTGCCACCAGCAGAGATAGGGAGCTGGACTCCACCTTC. The chain carries TRBV15 and TRBJ1-2; no definite D call. Germline V gives CDR1 LNHNV, CDR2 YYDKDF (reference sequence). The V gene lost 0 bases and the J gene lost 13 bases, with 15 bases spanning the gap. The CDR3 extends over 13 amino acids.

The V and J genes are TRBV27 and TRBJ2-3; no clear D gene. This CDR3 has 14 residues. V lost 6 bases and J lost 3, with 13 bases in between. CDR1 is MNHEY, CDR2 SMNVEV, per germline (reference sequence). The CDR3 spells CASRIARWTDTQYF. CDR3 coding DNA: TGTGCCAGCAGGATTGCTAGGTGGACAGATACGCAGTATTTT.

J is TRBJ2-1 and V is TRBV24-1; D uncertain. The CDR3 runs to 11 residues. CDR1 is KGHDR, CDR2 SFDVKD, per germline. Trimming took 10 bases from V and 5 from J, leaving 8 bases between them. The CDR3, as DNA: TGTGCCACGGGCTGGAACAATGAGCAGTTCTTC. Encoded protein: CATGWNNEQFF.

V gene TRBV9 combines with J gene TRBJ1-2; 10 bases fit TRBD1. CDR1 is SGDLS and CDR2 is YYNGEE in the germline V gene. V dropped 4 bases and J dropped 3; count of bases not matched to a gene: 6. The CDR3 totals 15 residues. In DNA form, the CDR3 reads TGTGCCAGCAGCCTCCGGGGGACAGGGGACTATGGCTACACCTTC. This translates into CASSLRGTGDYGYTF. Combining the CDR3 with reference TRBV9 and TRBJ1-2 gives the whole variable domain DSGVTQTPKHLITATGQRVTLRCSPRSGDLSVYWYQQSLDQGLQFLIQYYNGEERAKGNILERFSAQQFPDLHSELNLSSLELGDSALYFCASSLRGTGDYGYTFGSGTRLTVV.

The gene calls are TRBV19 and TRBJ1-1; 7 bases agree with TRBD1. Germline values: CDR1 LNHDA, CDR2 SQIVND (reference sequence). The CDR3 has 14 amino acids. The V gene end was trimmed by 4 bases and the J gene end by 0 bases; junction bases not matched to a gene: 2. CDR3 nucleotide sequence: TGTGCCAGTAGTAAGGGGGCCTTGAACACTGAAGCTTTCTTT. This encodes CASSKGALNTEAFF.